A single sample is the source of the 20 T cell receptor beta chains below, sequenced in a study of vaccination and CD4 T cells after COVID-19. Sample treatment: approximately 9-day PBMC culture with coronavirus spike peptide pools or control peptides (ViraFEST assay). The Oncomine TCR Beta short-read assay was what sequenced the DNA obtained from cultured CD4+ T cells. In TCRdb, the PCR reads were re-called with MiXCR into one record per CDR3 protein. In the table there are roughly 4,000 distinct CDR3 sequences, about 19% of which are singletons. No antigen is known for these receptors. Material for sequencing was CD4+ T cells from blood, cultured in vitro. These receptors were collected from a human donor who had recovered from COVID-19.

Remarks on this clonotype: Relative to the germline gene, one junction end is altered; a read error may explain this. The chain links TRBV30 to TRBJ1-1, with 9 bases lining up with TRBD1. Germline V gives CDR1 GTSNPN, CDR2 SVGIG (reference sequence). This CDR3 spans 11 amino acids. CDR3 sequence reads: CVWGDRAEAFF. DNA for the CDR3: TGTGTCTGGGGGGACAGGGCAGAAGCTTTCTTT.

By its share, this clonotype is medium-sized. The chain carries TRBV12-3 or TRBV12-4 and TRBJ2-1; the D call may be TRBD1 or TRBD2 (5 bases each). This CDR3 region has 12 residues. The V and J ends lost 6 bases and 7 bases respectively, with 10 bases between them. The CDR3 reads CASSPEGNEQFF. CDR3 sequence (DNA): TGTGCCAGCAGCCCTGAGGGGAATGAGCAGTTCTTC.

This clonotype was seen a few times. This chain uses TRBV27 with TRBJ2-7, with 9 bases aligning to TRBD2. Trimming took 5 bases from V and 5 from J; bases not matched to a gene: 4. Germline-derived CDR1 and CDR2 are MNHEY and SMNVEV (reference sequence). The CDR3 contains 13 residues. The CDR3 is CASSASGGNEQYF. The CDR3 DNA reads TGTGCCAGCAGTGCCAGCGGGGGGAACGAGCAGTACTTC.

This clonotype has just a few counts. The chain joins TRBV18 to TRBJ2-5; 7 bases are a match to TRBD2. This CDR3 is 14 amino acids long. Germline-derived CDR1 and CDR2 are KGHSH and LQKENI. Trimming removed 6 bases from V and 4 bases from J; junction bases left unmatched: 8. CDR3 amino acids: CASSEVGGGETQYF. The CDR3 DNA is TGTGCCAGCTCTGAAGTCGGCGGGGGAGAGACCCAGTACTTC.

This clonotype was detected only a few times. The V and J genes are TRBV30 and TRBJ2-7; TRBD2 agrees at 14 bases. Germline V gives CDR1 GTSNPN, CDR2 SVGIG (reference sequence). The V and J ends lost 3 bases and 6 bases, in that order; junction bases with no gene match: 7. This CDR3 is 15 amino acids long. The CDR3: CAWSRGLAGAGEQYF. CDR3 nucleotide sequence: TGTGCCTGGAGCAGGGGACTAGCGGGGGCAGGCGAGCAGTACTTC.

This clonotype showed up just a few times. The rearrangement links TRBV20-1 to TRBJ2-3, with D perhaps matching TRBD1 (6 bases). CDR3 length: 15 residues. The germline CDR1 and CDR2 sequences are DFQATT and SNEGSKA (reference sequence). V was clipped by 0 bases and J by 3 bases, with 13 bases between them. The CDR3 DNA reads as TGCAGTGCTAGAGATCGAAGGGGGTGGACAGATACGCAGTATTTT. Protein sequence: CSARDRRGWTDTQYF.

This clonotype came up a few times. CDR3: CASSMLGGPETQYF. The DNA of the CDR3 is TGTGCCAGTAGTATGCTGGGGGGGCCGGAGACCCAGTACTTC. J is TRBJ2-5 and V is TRBV19, with D tentatively TRBD2 (7 bases). Germline V gene sequence: CDR1 LNHDA, CDR2 SQIVND (reference sequence). The CDR3 sequence is 14 residues long. Between the trimmed V and J ends, which lost 3 bases and 5 bases, there was a span of 13 bases.

The chain has TRBV6-4 and TRBJ2-7, with TRBD1 identical over 8 bases. Per the germline V gene, CDR1 is MRHNA and CDR2 is SNTAGT. CDR3 length equals 15 residues. V shed 3 bases, J shed 2 bases, and the junction held 6 bases outside the gene matches. This CDR3 reads CASSEIGQGPYEQYF. In nucleotides, the CDR3 is TGTGCCAGCAGTGAGATAGGACAGGGACCCTACGAGCAGTACTTC.

This clonotype is labeled as large. The genes are TRBV20-1 and TRBJ2-3; TRBD1 matches at 8 bases. CDR1 and CDR2 (germline): DFQATT, SNEGSKA (reference sequence). This CDR3 spans 15 amino acids. The V gene end was trimmed by 6 bases and the J gene end by 2 bases; junction bases not matched to a gene: 10. This CDR3 is CSALSRTGLTDTQYF. CDR3 DNA sequence: TGCAGTGCCCTATCCAGGACAGGGCTCACAGATACGCAGTATTTT.

The chain employs TRBV18 and TRBJ1-1; D uncertain. The CDR3 length is 13 residues. The V and J ends lost 1 base and 3 bases respectively, with 6 bases between them. Germline-derived CDR1 and CDR2 are KGHSH and LQKENI. Here the CDR3 reads CASSPRTDTEAFF. As DNA, the CDR3 is TGTGCCAGCTCACCACGGACGGACACTGAAGCTTTCTTT.

In its sample, this clonotype was seen a few times. V usage is TRBV12-3 or TRBV12-4 and J usage is TRBJ2-5; 7 positions match TRBD1. V shed 7 bases, J shed 3 bases, and the junction held 5 bases outside the gene matches. CDR3 length: 13 residues. The CDR3: CASNPTGKETQYF. The CDR3, as DNA: TGTGCCAGCAACCCGACAGGGAAAGAGACCCAGTACTTC.

The chain joins TRBV30 to TRBJ2-6, with D perhaps matching TRBD1 (8 bases). The V gene's germline CDR1 is GTSNPN and CDR2 SVGIG (reference sequence). The CDR3 length is 15 residues. Trimming left V 5 bases short and J 2 bases short, with 13 bases between. The chain's CDR3 is CAWGGDRPGANVLTF. In DNA, the CDR3 is TGTGCCTGGGGGGGGGACAGGCCTGGGGCCAACGTCCTGACTTTC.

This clonotype has more than one count but fewer than ten. The V gene is TRBV7-9, the J gene TRBJ2-2; no reliable D call. V was trimmed by 1 base and J by 2 bases, leaving 17 bases between them. Germline assignment: CDR1 SEHNR and CDR2 FQNEAQ (reference sequence). The CDR3 runs 18 residues. The CDR3 loop is CASSLVGKQATNTGELFF. The CDR3 DNA reads TGTGCCAGCAGCTTAGTCGGTAAGCAGGCTACTAACACCGGGGAGCTGTTTTTT.

A single count supports this clonotype. The chain uses TRBV12-3 or TRBV12-4 and TRBJ1-2; no clear D gene. The CDR3 runs to 12 residues. The germline V and J ends were trimmed by 3 bases and 4 bases, with 6 bases remaining between them. The CDR3 DNA follows: TGTGCCAGCAGTTTCAGTTCCTATGGCTACACCTTC. Its protein product is CASSFSSYGYTF.

This clonotype appeared a few times. This chain uses TRBV27 with TRBJ1-5; perhaps TRBD1 as D (5 bases). V lost 5 bases to trimming and J lost 6 bases, with 17 bases between them. The CDR3 consists of 15 residues. Per the germline V gene, CDR1 is MNHEY and CDR2 is SMNVEV (reference sequence). DNA of the CDR3: TGTGCCAGCAGTCCCTACAGAGGGGTAAGTCAGCCCCAGCATTTT. Translated: CASSPYRGVSQPQHF.

The gene calls are TRBV19 and TRBJ1-3; the D gene is possibly TRBD1 (5 bases). CDR3 length: 15 amino acids. V was shortened by 5 bases and J by 3 bases, with 14 bases between the two germline ends. Germline V gives CDR1 LNHDA, CDR2 SQIVND (reference sequence). CDR3 loop: CASSSEGRNGNTIYF. DNA of the CDR3: TGTGCCAGTAGTTCCGAGGGACGAAATGGAAACACCATATATTTT. Drawing the rest from reference TRBV19 and TRBJ1-3, the complete variable domain is DGGITQSPKYLFRKEGQNVTLSCEQNLNHDAMYWYRQDPGQGLRLIYYSQIVNDFQKGDIAEGYSVSREKKESFPLTVTSAQKNPTAFYLCASSSEGRNGNTIYFGEGSWLTVV.

The chain carries TRBV12-3 or TRBV12-4 and TRBJ1-4; perhaps TRBD1 as D (6 bases). Trimming pared 5 bases from V and 12 bases from J, leaving 16 bases between. This CDR3 has 13 residues. CDR3 region: CASSPLLEGELFF. As DNA, the CDR3 is TGTGCCAGCAGTCCCCTCCTAGAGGGGGAACTGTTTTTT.

The chain recombines TRBV20-1 with TRBJ1-5; weak D call: TRBD1 (5 bases). Trimming removed 1 base at V and 6 bases at J, with 16 bases between. The CDR3 runs to 15 residues. Germline V gene data show CDR1 as DFQATT and CDR2 as SNEGSKA (reference sequence). In nucleotides, the CDR3 is TGCAGTGCTAGAGTAGGTGCGGGGCACAGTCAGCCCCAGCATTTT. The encoded protein is CSARVGAGHSQPQHF.

In its sample, this clonotype ranks as large. The chain carries TRBV30 and TRBJ1-6; possibly TRBD1 for D (5 bases). Germline-derived CDR1 and CDR2 are GTSNPN and SVGIG (reference sequence). The V end lost 3 bases, the J end lost 5 bases, and 8 bases lay between the germline ends. The length of the CDR3 is 13 residues. The CDR3 reads CAWRGENNSPLHF. CDR3 nucleotides: TGTGCCTGGAGAGGGGAAAATAATTCACCCCTCCACTTT.

This clonotype has only a few counts. The chain employs TRBV6-1 and TRBJ1-2; D possibly corresponds to TRBD1 (6 bases). Germline CDR1 and CDR2: MNHNS and SASEGT. The CDR3 is 11 amino acids. The ends were cut back, 8 bases at V and 6 bases at J, with 10 bases in the middle. The CDR3 loop reads CASGGLDGYTF. CDR3 sequence (DNA): TGTGCCAGCGGGGGCCTCGATGGCTACACCTTC.